Sequencing of this T cell receptor beta chain was carried out in a study of T-cell reconstitution after alpha-beta-depleted transplantation in children. As it was prepared, the TCRbeta library received unique molecular identifiers. One entry per CDR3 protein results from TCRdb running MiXCR on the PCR reads. The sample carries roughly 500,000 distinct CDR3 sequences, about 33% recorded once. The CDR3 consists of 16 residues. The germline V gene has CDR1 MNHEY and CDR2 SMNVEV (reference sequence). V gave up 6 bases and J gave up 1 base, with 17 bases separating them. The receptor's source is a human donor who donated a stem cell graft to a child with aplastic anemia. The source was PBMCs from the stem cell graft donor, collected from the stem cell graft. The rearrangement uses TRBV27 and TRBJ2-3; D might be TRBD1 (6 bases). CDR3 protein: CASRTNRVQGTDTQYF. The CDR3 DNA follows: TGTGCCAGCAGGACCAACAGGGTCCAGGGCACAGATACGCAGTATTTT.